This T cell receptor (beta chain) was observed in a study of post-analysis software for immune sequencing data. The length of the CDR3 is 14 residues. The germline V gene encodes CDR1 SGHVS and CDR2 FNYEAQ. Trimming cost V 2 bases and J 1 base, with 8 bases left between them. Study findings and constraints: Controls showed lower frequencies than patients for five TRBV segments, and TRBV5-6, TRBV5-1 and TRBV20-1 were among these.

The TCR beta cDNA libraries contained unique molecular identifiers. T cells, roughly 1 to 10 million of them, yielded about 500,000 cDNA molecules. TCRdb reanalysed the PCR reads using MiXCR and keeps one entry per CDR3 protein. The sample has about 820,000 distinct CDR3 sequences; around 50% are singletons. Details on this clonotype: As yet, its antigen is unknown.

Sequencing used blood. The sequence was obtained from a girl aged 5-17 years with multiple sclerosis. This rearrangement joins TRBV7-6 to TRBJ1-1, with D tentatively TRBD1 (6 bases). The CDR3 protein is CASSLRGPNTEAFF. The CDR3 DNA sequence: TGTGCCAGCAGCTTACGGGGGCCGAACACTGAAGCTTTCTTT.